One and the same sample provided the 4 T cell receptor beta chains below, sequenced in a study of T cell responses to AZD1222 COVID-19 vaccine. TCRdb keeps only in-frame clones here, not all; method: immunoSEQ multiplex PCR. The sample holds around 130,000 clones; roughly 94% are singletons and the top ten take 6.6%. The sample here was peripheral blood, taken on day 0 of AZD1222 vaccination. All receptors derive from an adult in good health.

This clone came up once. The chain employs TRBV28 and TRBJ1-1, with D perhaps TRBD1 (5 bases). Trimming cost V 8 bases and J 6 bases, with 13 bases left between them. The CDR3 runs 12 residues. The germline V gene encodes CDR1 MDHEN and CDR2 SYDVKM. This chain's CDR3 is CASHGQGPEAFF. CDR3 sequence (DNA): TGTGCCAGCCACGGACAAGGACCTGAAGCTTTCTTT.

This clone appeared a single time. This chain uses TRBV9 with TRBJ2-5; D uncertain. V dropped 6 bases and J dropped 1 base, with 10 bases sitting between them. Germline loops: CDR1 SGDLS, CDR2 YYNGEE. This CDR3 spans 13 amino acids. The CDR3 protein is CASNEGVQETQYF. CDR3 bases: TGTGCCAGCAACGAAGGAGTCCAAGAGACCCAGTACTTC. The entire variable domain, with the rest obtained from reference TRBV9 and TRBJ2-5, is as follows: DSGVTQTPKHLITATGQRVTLRCSPRSGDLSVYWYQQSLDQGLQFLIQYYNGEERAKGNILERFSAQQFPDLHSELNLSSLELGDSALYFCASNEGVQETQYFGPGTRLLVL.

The chain recombines TRBV3-1 (or the pseudogene TRBV3-2) with TRBJ1-3; D is perhaps TRBD1 (5 bases). Germline assignment: CDR1 LGHDT and CDR2 YNNKEL (reference sequence). The CDR3 runs 14 residues. V was cut by 4 bases and J by 1 base, with 8 bases left in between. CDR3 nucleotides: TGTGCCAGCAGCCTGCAGGGATCTGGAAACACCATATATTTT. This sequence encodes CASSLQGSGNTIYF.

The chain recombines TRBV7-9 with TRBJ1-2; D unclear. This CDR3 has 13 residues. Germline V gives CDR1 SEHNR, CDR2 FQNEAQ (reference sequence). Trimming stripped 1 base from V and 8 bases from J, with 11 bases between. As DNA, the CDR3 is TGTGCCAGCAGCTTAGGGGTGGCGGCGGGCTACACCTTC. Encoded protein: CASSLGVAAGYTF.